These 8 T cell receptor beta chains originate from one sample sequenced in a study of cytomegalovirus exposure and HLA in healthy donors. TCRdb's table, derived via immunoSEQ multiplex PCR, lists solely in-frame clones and lacks some. The sample contains about 350,000 clones, around 90% of which appear only once. The source material was PBMCs. These receptors were taken from a woman aged 25 to 45 in good health and CMV-seropositive.

The CDR3 region has the DNA TGCAGCGTTGGCGACAGCCTCGGGGCATCAGATACGCAGTATTTT. Translation gives CSVGDSLGASDTQYF. The chain combines TRBV29-1 with TRBJ2-3; D possibly matches TRBD1 or TRBD2 (5 bases each). Between the trimmed V and J ends, which lost 4 bases and 4 bases, there was a span of 18 bases. The V gene's germline CDR1 is SQVTM and CDR2 ANQGSEA. CDR3 length: 15 amino acids.

This clone was observed a single time. The chain joins TRBV5-1 to TRBJ1-6, with D possibly being TRBD1 (5 bases). Germline loops: CDR1 SGHRS, CDR2 YFSETQ. CDR3 length: 16 residues. V lost 1 base and J lost 13, with 21 bases in between. CDR3 nucleotides: TGCGCCAGCAGCTTGAGAGAAGGGGCAGGTAAAAGGCCCCTCCACTTT. Translating gives CASSLREGAGKRPLHF. The full variable domain, its missing parts supplied by reference TRBV5-1 and TRBJ1-6, is KAGVTQTPRYLIKTRGQQVTLSCSPISGHRSVSWYQQTPGQGLQFLFEYFSETQRNKGNFPGRFSGRQFSNSRSEMNVSTLELGDSALYLCASSLREGAGKRPLHFGNGTRLTVT.

The sample holds one count of this clone. The chain is built from TRBV16 and TRBJ1-5; D not certain. Germline V gene sequence: CDR1 KGHSY, CDR2 FQNENV. V dropped 7 bases and J dropped 7 bases, with 20 bases sitting between them. The CDR3 has 15 residues. CDR3 sequence reads: CASIGSQEHRQPQHF. The CDR3 DNA reads TGTGCCAGCATCGGGAGCCAGGAGCATCGACAGCCCCAGCATTTT.

The chain couples TRBV11-2 to TRBJ2-2; TRBD2 might be the D (5 bases). CDR3 length: 17 amino acids. Germline loops: CDR1 SGHAT, CDR2 FQNNGV. The ends were cut back, 2 bases at V and 2 bases at J, with 15 bases in the middle. The CDR3 DNA reads as TGTGCCAGCAGCTTAAGAAGATCCCTAGCTAACACCGGGGAGCTGTTTTTT. Translation gives CASSLRRSLANTGELFF.

This clone occurred once. V gene TRBV7-8 combines with J gene TRBJ1-3; 10 bases are shared with TRBD1. This CDR3 comprises 16 residues. Germline-derived CDR1 and CDR2 are SGHVS and FQNEAQ. V shed 5 bases and J 8 bases; nucleotides not matched to a gene: 12. CDR3 sequence reads: CASSLSSGQGLDTIYF. As DNA, the CDR3 is TGTGCCAGCAGCCTCTCCTCGGGACAGGGGTTGGACACCATATATTTT.

For the CDR3, the DNA is TGCAGTGCCAGGCTTGTTTACGAGCAGTACTTC. It translates to CSARLVYEQYF. V and J are TRBV20-1 and TRBJ2-7; no reliable D call. Trimming took 6 bases from V and 4 from J, leaving 10 bases between them. The germline V gene encodes CDR1 DFQATT and CDR2 SNEGSKA (reference sequence). The CDR3 has 11 residues.

This clone is a singleton in its sample. The rearrangement joins TRBV6-5 to TRBJ1-1; D is perhaps TRBD1 (5 bases). CDR3 length: 15 residues. The germline V gene encodes CDR1 MNHEY and CDR2 SVGAGI. Between the trimmed V and J ends, which lost 6 bases and 11 bases, there was a span of 25 bases. The CDR3 loop is CASSSPRDGPSNAFF. CDR3 nucleotide sequence: TGTGCCAGCAGCTCACCCAGGGACGGCCCTTCGAACGCTTTCTTT.

The gene calls are TRBV4-3 and TRBJ2-7; D is possibly TRBD1 (6 bases). Germline lookup yields CDR1 LGHNA and CDR2 YSLEER. This CDR3 has 15 amino acids. V was trimmed by 0 bases and J by 2 bases, leaving 11 bases between them. The CDR3, as DNA: TGCGCCAGCAGCCAAGATTCACAGGGTCCCTACGAGCAGTACTTC. Translated, it gives CASSQDSQGPYEQYF.